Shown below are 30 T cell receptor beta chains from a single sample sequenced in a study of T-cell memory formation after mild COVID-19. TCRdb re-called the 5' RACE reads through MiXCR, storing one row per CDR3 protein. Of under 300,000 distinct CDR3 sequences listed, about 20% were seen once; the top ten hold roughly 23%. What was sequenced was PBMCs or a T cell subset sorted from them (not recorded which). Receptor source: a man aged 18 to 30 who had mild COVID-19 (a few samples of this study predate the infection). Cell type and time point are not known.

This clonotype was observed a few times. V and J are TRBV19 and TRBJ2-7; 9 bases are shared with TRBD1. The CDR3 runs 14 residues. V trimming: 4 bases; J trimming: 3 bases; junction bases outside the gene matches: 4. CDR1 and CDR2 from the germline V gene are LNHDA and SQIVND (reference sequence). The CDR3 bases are TGTGCCAGTAGTAGGGGGGACAGGGTCTACGAGCAGTACTTC. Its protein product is CASSRGDRVYEQYF.

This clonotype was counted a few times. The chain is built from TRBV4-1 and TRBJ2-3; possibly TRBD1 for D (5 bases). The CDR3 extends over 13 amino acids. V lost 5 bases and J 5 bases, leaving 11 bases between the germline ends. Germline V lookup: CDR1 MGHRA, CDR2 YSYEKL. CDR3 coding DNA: TGCGCCAGCAGCGTCCTAGGGGAAGATACGCAGTATTTT. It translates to CASSVLGEDTQYF.

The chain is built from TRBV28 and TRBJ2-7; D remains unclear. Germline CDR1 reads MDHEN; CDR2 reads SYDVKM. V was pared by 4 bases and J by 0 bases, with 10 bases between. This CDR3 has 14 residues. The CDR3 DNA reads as TGTGCCAGCAGTTCAACAGAGTACTCCTACGAGCAGTACGTC. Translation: CASSSTEYSYEQYV.

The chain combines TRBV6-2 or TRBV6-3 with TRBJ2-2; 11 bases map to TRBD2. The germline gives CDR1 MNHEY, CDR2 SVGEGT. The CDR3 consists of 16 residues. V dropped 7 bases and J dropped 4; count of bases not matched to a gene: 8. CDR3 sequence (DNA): TGTGCCAGCACCAAACTAGCGGGGGTGGTCACCGGGGAGCTGTTTTTT. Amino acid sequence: CASTKLAGVVTGELFF.

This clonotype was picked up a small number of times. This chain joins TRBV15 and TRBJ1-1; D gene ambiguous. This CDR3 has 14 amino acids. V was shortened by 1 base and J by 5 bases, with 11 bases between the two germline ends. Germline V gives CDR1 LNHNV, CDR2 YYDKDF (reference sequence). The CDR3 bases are TGTGCCACCAGCAGAGCCCGGGCGGGGACTGAAGCTTTCTTT. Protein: CATSRARAGTEAFF.

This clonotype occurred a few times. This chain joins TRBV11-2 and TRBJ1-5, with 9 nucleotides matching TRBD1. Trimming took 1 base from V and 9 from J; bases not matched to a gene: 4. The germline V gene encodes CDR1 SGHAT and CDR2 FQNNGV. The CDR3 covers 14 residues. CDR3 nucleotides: TGTGCCAGCAGCTTAGGACAGGGGGGTTGGCCCCAGCATTTT. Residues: CASSLGQGGWPQHF.

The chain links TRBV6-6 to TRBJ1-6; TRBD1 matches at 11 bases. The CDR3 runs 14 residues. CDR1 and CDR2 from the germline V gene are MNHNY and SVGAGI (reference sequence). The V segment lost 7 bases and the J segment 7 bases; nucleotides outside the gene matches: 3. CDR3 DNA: TGTGCCAGCACCGGACAGGGGGCGAATTCACCCCTCCACTTT. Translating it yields CASTGQGANSPLHF.

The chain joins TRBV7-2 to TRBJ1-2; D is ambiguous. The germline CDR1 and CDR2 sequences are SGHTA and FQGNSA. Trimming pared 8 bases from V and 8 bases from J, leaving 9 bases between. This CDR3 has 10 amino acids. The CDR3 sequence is CASGRDGYTF. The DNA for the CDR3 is TGTGCCAGCGGGCGCGACGGCTACACCTTC.

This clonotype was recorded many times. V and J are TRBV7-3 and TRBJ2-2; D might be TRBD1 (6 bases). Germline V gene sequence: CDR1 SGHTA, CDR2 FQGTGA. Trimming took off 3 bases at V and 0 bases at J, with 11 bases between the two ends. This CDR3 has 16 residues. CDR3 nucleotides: TGTGCCAGCAGCTTGGGGGCGACCGCGAACACCGGGGAGCTGTTTTTT. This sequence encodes CASSLGATANTGELFF.

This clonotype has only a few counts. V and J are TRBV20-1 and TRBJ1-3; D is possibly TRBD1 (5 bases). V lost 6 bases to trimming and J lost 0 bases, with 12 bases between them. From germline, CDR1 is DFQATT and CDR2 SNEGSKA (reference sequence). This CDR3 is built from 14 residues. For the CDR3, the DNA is TGCAGTGCAACGAGACAGCTCTCTGGAAACACCATATATTTT. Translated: CSATRQLSGNTIYF.

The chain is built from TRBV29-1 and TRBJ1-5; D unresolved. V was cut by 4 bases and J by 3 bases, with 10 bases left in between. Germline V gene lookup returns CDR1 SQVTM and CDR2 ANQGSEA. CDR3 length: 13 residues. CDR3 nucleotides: TGCAGCGTTGTTAATGATTTCAATCAGCCCCAGCATTTT. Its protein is CSVVNDFNQPQHF.

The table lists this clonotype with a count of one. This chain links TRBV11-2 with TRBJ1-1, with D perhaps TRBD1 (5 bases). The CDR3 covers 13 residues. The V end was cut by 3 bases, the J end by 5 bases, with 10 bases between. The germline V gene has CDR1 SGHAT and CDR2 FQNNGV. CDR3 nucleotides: TGTGCCAGCAGCTTGGGGGTACGGACTGAAGCTTTCTTT. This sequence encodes CASSLGVRTEAFF.

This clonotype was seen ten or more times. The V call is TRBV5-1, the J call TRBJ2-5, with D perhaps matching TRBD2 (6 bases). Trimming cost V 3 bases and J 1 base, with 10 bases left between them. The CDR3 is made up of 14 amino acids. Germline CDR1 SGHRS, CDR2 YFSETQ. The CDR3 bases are TGCGCCAGCAGCTGGGGACTGATCCAAGAGACCCAGTACTTC. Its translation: CASSWGLIQETQYF.

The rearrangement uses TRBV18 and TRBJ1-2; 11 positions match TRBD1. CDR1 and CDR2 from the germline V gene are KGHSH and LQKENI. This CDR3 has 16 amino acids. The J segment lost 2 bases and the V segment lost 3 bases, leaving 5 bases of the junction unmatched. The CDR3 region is CASSPEGQGGNYGYTF. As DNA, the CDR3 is TGTGCCAGCTCACCGGAGGGACAGGGGGGGAACTATGGCTACACCTTC.

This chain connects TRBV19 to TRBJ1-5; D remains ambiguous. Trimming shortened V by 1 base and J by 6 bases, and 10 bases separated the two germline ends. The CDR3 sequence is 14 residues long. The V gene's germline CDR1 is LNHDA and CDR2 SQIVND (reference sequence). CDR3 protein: CASSIVTVGQPQHF. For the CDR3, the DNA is TGTGCCAGTAGTATAGTTACGGTCGGTCAGCCCCAGCATTTT.

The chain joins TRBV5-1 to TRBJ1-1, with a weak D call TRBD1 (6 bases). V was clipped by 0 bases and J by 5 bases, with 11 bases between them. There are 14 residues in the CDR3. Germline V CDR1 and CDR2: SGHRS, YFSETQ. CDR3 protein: CASSLVGTKTEAFF. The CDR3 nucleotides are TGCGCCAGCAGCTTGGTTGGGACAAAGACTGAAGCTTTCTTT.

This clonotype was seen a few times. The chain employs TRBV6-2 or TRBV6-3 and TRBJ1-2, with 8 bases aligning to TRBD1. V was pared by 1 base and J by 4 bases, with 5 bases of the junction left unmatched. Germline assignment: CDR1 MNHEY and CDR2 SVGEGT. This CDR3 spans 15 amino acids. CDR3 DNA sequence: TGTGCCAGCAGTTACTGGGGACAGGATCTCTATGGCTACACCTTC. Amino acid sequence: CASSYWGQDLYGYTF.

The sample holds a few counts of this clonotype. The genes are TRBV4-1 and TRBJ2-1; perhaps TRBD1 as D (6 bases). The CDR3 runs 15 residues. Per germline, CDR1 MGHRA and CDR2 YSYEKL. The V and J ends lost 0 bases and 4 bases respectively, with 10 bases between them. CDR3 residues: CASSQEGAGYNEQFF. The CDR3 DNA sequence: TGCGCCAGCAGCCAAGAGGGGGCAGGGTACAATGAGCAGTTCTTC.

CDR3 coding DNA: TGTGCCAGCAGTGCCTTTCCGGGACAGGGTCAGCCCCAGCATTTT. Protein sequence: CASSAFPGQGQPQHF. V is TRBV25-1 and J is TRBJ1-5; 9 nucleotides match TRBD1. CDR3 length: 15 residues. CDR1 is MGHDK and CDR2 is SYGVNS in the germline V gene. Trimming removed 4 bases from V and 6 bases from J; junction bases left unmatched: 7.

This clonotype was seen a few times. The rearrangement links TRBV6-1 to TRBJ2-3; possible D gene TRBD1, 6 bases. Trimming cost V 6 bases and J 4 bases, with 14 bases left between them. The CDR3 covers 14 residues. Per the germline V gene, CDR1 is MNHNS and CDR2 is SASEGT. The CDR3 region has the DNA TGTGCCAGCAGCGGAATGGGGGCGGCAGATACGCAGTATTTT. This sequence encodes CASSGMGAADTQYF.

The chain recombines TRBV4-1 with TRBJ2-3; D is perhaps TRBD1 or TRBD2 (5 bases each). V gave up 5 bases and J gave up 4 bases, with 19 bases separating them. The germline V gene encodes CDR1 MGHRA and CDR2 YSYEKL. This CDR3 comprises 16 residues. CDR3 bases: TGCGCCAGCAGCAAAAGAGGGACGGATACCCCAGATACGCAGTATTTT. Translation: CASSKRGTDTPDTQYF.

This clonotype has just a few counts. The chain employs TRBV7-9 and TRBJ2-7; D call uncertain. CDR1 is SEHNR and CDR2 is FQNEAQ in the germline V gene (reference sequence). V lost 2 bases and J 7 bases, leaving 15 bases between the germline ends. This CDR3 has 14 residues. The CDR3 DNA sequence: TGTGCCAGCAGCTTATTGGTCCCCGTGGAGGAGCAGTACTTC. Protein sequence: CASSLLVPVEEQYF.

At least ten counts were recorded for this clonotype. The CDR3 bases are TGTGCCAGCAGGGCGGAACCCCTAGGCAATGAGCAGTTCTTC. Translating gives CASRAEPLGNEQFF. This chain joins TRBV12-3 or TRBV12-4 and TRBJ2-1; unclear D gene. This CDR3 has 14 residues. V was pared by 6 bases and J by 6 bases, with 15 bases between.

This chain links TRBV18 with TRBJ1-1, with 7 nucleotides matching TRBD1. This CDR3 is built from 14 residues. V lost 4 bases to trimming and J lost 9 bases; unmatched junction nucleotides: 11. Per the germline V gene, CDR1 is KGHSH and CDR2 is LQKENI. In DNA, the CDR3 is TGTGCCAGCTCACAAAATAGACAGGGAGATAAAGCTTTCTTT. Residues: CASSQNRQGDKAFF. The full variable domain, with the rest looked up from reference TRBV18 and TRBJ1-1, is NAGVMQNPRHLVRRRGQEARLRCSPMKGHSHVYWYRQLPEEGLKFMVYLQKENIIDESGMPKERFSAEFPKEGPSILRIQQVVRGDSAAYFCASSQNRQGDKAFFGQGTRLTVV.

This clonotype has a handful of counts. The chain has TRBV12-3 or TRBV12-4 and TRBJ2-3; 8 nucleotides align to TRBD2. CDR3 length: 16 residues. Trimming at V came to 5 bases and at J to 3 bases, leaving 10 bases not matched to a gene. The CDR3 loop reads CASSPTRGGWTDTQYF. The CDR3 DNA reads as TGTGCCAGCAGTCCAACACGGGGGGGCTGGACAGATACGCAGTATTTT.

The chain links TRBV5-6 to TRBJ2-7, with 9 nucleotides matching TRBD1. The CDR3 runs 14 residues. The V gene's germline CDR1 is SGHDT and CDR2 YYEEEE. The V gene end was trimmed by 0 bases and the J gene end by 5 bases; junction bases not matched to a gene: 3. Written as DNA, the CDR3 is TGTGCCAGCAGCTTGGTGGACAGGGGTCACGAGCAGTACGTC. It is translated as CASSLVDRGHEQYV.

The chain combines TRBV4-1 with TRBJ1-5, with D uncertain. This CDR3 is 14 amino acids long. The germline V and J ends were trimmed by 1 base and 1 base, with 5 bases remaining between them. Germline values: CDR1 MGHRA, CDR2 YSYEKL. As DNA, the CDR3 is TGCGCCAGCAGCCAAGGGAACAGCAATCAGCCCCAGCATTTT. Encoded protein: CASSQGNSNQPQHF.

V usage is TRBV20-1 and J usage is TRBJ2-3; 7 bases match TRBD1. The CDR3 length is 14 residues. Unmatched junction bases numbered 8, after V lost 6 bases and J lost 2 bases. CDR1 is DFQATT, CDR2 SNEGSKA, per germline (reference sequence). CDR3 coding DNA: TGCAGTGCGAATCGGGACAGAAACACAGATACGCAGTATTTT. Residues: CSANRDRNTDTQYF.

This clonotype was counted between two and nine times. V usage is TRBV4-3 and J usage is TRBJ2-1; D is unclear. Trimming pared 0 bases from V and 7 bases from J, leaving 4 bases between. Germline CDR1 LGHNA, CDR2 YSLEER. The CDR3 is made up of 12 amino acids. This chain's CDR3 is CASSQDDNEQFF. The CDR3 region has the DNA TGCGCCAGCAGCCAAGACGATAATGAGCAGTTCTTC.

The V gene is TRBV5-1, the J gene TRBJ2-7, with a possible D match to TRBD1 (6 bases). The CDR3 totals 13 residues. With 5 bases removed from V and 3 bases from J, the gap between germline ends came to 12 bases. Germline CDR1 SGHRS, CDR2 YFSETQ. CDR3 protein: CASSPGVNYEQYF. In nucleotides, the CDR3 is TGCGCCAGCAGTCCAGGGGTGAACTACGAGCAGTACTTC.